A selection of T cell receptor beta chains follows, all from one sample in a study of blood T cell repertoires in COVID-19. Clones were read by immunoSEQ multiplex PCR, and TCRdb kept only the in-frame ones, dropping some. The table lists 95,000 to 150,000 clones, approximately 85% of them singletons. What was sequenced was peripheral blood. The receptors here all came from a man older than 75 with acute or convalescent COVID-19. Each CDR3 is given with its conserved first and last residue.

CDR3: CASRRSYQETQYF
V: TRBV28
J: TRBJ2-5

CDR3: CASSPDIGYNSPLHF
V: TRBV5-1
J: TRBJ1-6

CDR3: CASSLKGAAFF
V: TRBV12-3/TRBV12-4
J: TRBJ1-1

CDR3: CATSRQLAGTDTQYF
V: TRBV15
J: TRBJ2-3

CDR3: CASRGGQGNYGYTF
V: TRBV19
J: TRBJ1-2

CDR3: CSAEQENIQYF
V: TRBV29-1
J: TRBJ2-4

CDR3: CASSWGQGTGEQYF
V: TRBV5-1
J: TRBJ2-7

CDR3: CATSAPGQGNEQFF
V: TRBV24-1
J: TRBJ2-1

CDR3: CASSLEQGVGGYTF
V: TRBV28
J: TRBJ1-2

CDR3: CASSIAGSAYEQYF
V: TRBV5-6
J: TRBJ2-7

CDR3: CASSPSGNQETQYF
V: TRBV9
J: TRBJ2-5

CDR3: CASSSGGSGEKLFF
V: TRBV5-1
J: TRBJ1-4

CDR3: CASSIGRQALWPQHF
V: TRBV19
J: TRBJ1-5

CDR3: CASSRGDRDNQPQHF
V: TRBV19
J: TRBJ1-5

CDR3: CASSLRQGSRSYEQYF
V: TRBV19
J: TRBJ2-7

CDR3: CASSLGPSGSYEQFF
V: TRBV7-2
J: TRBJ2-1

CDR3: CASRLGVGGDQPQHF
V: TRBV19
J: TRBJ1-5